Listed here is a single T cell receptor beta chain. This sample was taken from a study of blood T cell repertoires in COVID-19. Study information: The origin of the acute and convalescent COVID-19 samples was the United States, Italy and Spain.

Germline V lookup: CDR1 KGHSH, CDR2 LQKENI. The J segment lost 3 bases and the V segment lost 4 bases, leaving 9 bases of the junction unmatched. The CDR3 contains 15 residues. A Seattle source enrolled patients during active infection and followed them longitudinally. Profiled with immunoSEQ multiplex PCR; TCRdb holds only in-frame clones, not every one. Of 300,000 to 400,000 clones detected, roughly nine tenths appear once; the ten largest clones hold approximately 3%. J is TRBJ2-7 and V is TRBV18; 7 bases are shared with TRBD1. Sequencing was performed on peripheral blood. This TCR derives from a woman aged 25-40 years with COVID-19, enrolled during active disease. This CDR3 is CASSLGGQVGYEQYV. In DNA form, the CDR3 reads TGTGCCAGCTCACTTGGAGGACAGGTGGGCTACGAGCAGTACGTC.